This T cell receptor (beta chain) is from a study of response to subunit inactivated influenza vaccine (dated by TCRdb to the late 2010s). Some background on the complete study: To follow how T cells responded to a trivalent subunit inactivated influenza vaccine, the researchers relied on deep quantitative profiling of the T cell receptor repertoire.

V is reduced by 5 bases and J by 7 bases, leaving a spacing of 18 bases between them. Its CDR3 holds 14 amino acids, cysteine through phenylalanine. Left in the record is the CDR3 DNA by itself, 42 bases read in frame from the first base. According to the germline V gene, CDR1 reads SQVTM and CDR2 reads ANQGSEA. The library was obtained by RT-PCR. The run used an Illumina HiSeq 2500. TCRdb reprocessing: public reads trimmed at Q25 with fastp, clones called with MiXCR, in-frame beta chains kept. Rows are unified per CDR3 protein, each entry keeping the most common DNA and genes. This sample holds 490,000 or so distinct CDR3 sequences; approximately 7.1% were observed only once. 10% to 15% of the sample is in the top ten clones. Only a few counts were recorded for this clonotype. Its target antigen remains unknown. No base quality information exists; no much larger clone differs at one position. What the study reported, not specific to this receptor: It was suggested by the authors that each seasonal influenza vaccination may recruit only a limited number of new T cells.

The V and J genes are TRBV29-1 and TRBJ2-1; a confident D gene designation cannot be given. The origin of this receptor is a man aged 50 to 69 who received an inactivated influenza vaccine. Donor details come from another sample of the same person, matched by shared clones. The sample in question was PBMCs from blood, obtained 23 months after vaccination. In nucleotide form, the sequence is TGCAGCGTTTCTGACGGCACCTCTCGGAATGAGCAGTTCTTC. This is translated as CSVSDGTSRNEQFF.